This T cell receptor beta chain was recorded in a study of PD-L1 blockade in urothelial cancer. Study summary: Chemotherapy regimens numbering 0 to 3 had been given to patients. Timepoints chosen for blood analysis were 3 weeks (second dose) and 6 weeks after treatment start.

Every PCR got spiked synthetic TCR analog templates. Measured with immunoSEQ multiplex PCR; TCRdb has only the in-frame clones, and not every one. The repertoire holds tens of thousands of clones, with roughly 88% as singletons. The sequence was obtained from a man aged 45-60 years with urothelial cancer. The starting material was PBMCs, obtained around atezolizumab (anti-PD-L1) treatment.

This CDR3 reads CASSLEGQGPAYGYTF. The CDR3 DNA reads TGTGCCAGCAGCTTAGAGGGACAGGGACCTGCGTATGGCTACACCTTC. The chain recombines TRBV7-8 with TRBJ1-2, with 9 bases fitting TRBD1. Germline-derived CDR1 and CDR2 are SGHVS and FQNEAQ. V gave up 1 base and J gave up 5 bases; unmatched junction bases: 8. The CDR3 extends over 16 amino acids.